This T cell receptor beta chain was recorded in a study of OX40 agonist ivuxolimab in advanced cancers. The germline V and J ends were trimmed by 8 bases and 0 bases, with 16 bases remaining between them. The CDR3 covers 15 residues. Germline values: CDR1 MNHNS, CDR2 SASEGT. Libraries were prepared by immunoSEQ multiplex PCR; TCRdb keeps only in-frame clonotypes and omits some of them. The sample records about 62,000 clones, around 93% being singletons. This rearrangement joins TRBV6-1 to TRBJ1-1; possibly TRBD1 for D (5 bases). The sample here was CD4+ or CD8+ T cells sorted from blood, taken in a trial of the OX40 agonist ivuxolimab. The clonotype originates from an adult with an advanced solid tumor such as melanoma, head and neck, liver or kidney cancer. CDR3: CASLRVRILNTEAFF. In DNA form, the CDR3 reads TGTGCCAGCCTCAGGGTCCGCATTTTGAACACTGAAGCTTTCTTT.